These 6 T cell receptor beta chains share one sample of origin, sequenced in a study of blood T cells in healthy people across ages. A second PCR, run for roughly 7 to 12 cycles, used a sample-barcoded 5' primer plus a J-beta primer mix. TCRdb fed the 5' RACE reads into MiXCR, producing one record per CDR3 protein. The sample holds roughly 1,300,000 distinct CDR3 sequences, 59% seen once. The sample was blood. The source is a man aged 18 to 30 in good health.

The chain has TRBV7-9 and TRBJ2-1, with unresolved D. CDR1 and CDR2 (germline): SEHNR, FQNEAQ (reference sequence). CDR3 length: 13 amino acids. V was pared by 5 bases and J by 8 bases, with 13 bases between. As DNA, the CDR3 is TGTGCCAGCAGCGTATCGGAAAGCGATGAGCAGTTCTTC. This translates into CASSVSESDEQFF.

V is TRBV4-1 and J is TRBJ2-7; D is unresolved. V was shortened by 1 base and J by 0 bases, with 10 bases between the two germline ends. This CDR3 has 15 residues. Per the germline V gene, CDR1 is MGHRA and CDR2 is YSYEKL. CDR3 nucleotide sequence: TGCGCCAGCAGCCAAGGGAACGGTAACTCCTACGAGCAGTACTTC. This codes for CASSQGNGNSYEQYF.

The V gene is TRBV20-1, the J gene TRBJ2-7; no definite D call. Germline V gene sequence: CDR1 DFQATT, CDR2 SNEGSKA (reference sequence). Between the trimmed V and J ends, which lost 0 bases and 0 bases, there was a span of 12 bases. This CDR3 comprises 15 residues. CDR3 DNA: TGCAGTGCTAGAGATCCGTTGCGGAGCTCCTACGAGCAGTACTTC. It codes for CSARDPLRSSYEQYF.

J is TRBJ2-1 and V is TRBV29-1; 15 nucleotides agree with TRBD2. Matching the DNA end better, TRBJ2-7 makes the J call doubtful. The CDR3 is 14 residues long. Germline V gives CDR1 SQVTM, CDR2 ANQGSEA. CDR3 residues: CSGGLAGGYNEQYF. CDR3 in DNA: TGCAGCGGTGGACTAGCGGGAGGGTACAATGAGCAGTACTTC.

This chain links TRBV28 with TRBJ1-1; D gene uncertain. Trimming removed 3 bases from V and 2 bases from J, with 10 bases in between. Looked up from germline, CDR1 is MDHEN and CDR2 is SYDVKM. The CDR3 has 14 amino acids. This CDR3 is CASSLRVQNTEAFF. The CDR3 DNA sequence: TGTGCCAGCAGTTTGAGGGTACAAAACACTGAAGCTTTCTTT.

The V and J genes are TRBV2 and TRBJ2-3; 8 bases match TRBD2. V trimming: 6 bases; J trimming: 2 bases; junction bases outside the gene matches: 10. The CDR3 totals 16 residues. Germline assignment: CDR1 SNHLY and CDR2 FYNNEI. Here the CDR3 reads CASRKTSGLVTDTQYF. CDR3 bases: TGTGCCAGCAGGAAAACTAGCGGCTTGGTCACAGATACGCAGTATTTT.